This T cell receptor beta chain originates from a study of cytomegalovirus exposure and HLA in healthy donors. To note about this clone: Its antigen is currently unknown.

PCR was performed using 60 Vbeta and 13 Jbeta primers. Measured with immunoSEQ multiplex PCR; TCRdb has only the in-frame clones, and not every one. The profile shows 98,000 or so clones, more than 60% of them singletons. Germline V gives CDR1 MGHRA, CDR2 YSYEKL. The CDR3 runs 16 residues. Trimming shortened V by 0 bases and J by 0 bases, and 12 bases separated the two germline ends. Study results and caveats: Several V segments, TRBV6-2 and TRBV6-3 among them, could not be told apart and were dropped.

Sequenced: PBMCs. The source is a human donor in good health. V and J are TRBV4-1 and TRBJ2-7; possible D gene TRBD2, 5 bases. The CDR3 nucleotides read TGCGCCAGCAGCCAAGAGAGGGCCTCGAGCTCCTACGAGCAGTACTTC. This translates into CASSQERASSSYEQYF.